The rows below give T cell receptor beta chains drawn from one sample of a study of CD8 T cells in ankylosing spondylitis. TCRdb reprocessed the 5' RACE reads with MiXCR, giving one entry per CDR3 protein. The top ten hold approximately 4.3% of the sample, which has more than 150,000 distinct CDR3 sequences, about 20% seen once. The sequenced sample was blood, either unsorted or a sorted T cell fraction (not recorded which). The receptors originated from a male donor between 5 and 35 years old with ankylosing spondylitis or in good health (not recorded which). Both conserved end residues are part of each CDR3. A D gene is named only where the DNA matches it firmly. Some rows have no size entry. The others give once, few or many, or a class for an expanded clone.

v_call	j_call	clone_size	d_call	cdr3_aa	cdr3_nt
TRBV5-1	TRBJ1-2	many	NA	CASSYNRALTF	TGCGCCAGCAGCTACAACAGAGCTCTCACCTTC
TRBV5-6	TRBJ1-3	many	NA	CASSLYRGNTIYF	TGTGCCAGCAGCTTGTACAGAGGAAACACCATATATTTT
TRBV7-9	TRBJ2-1	NA	TRBD2	CASSYLAGGPNEQFF	TGTGCCAGCAGCTACCTAGCGGGAGGGCCCAATGAGCAGTTCTTC
TRBV6-2/TRBV6-3	TRBJ2-7	few	TRBD1	CASSYSGATRVPTGQGTYEQYF	TGTGCCAGCAGTTATTCCGGTGCTACGAGGGTGCCGACGGGACAGGGAACCTACGAGCAGTACTTC
TRBV4-3	TRBJ1-4	many	TRBD1	CASSQLWTGSDEKLFF	TGCGCCAGCAGCCAGCTCTGGACAGGGTCTGATGAAAAACTGTTTTTT
TRBV5-1	TRBJ2-2	many	TRBD1	CASSWGQENTGELFF	TGCGCCAGCAGCTGGGGACAGGAGAACACCGGGGAGCTGTTTTTT
TRBV20-1	TRBJ2-1	few	TRBD2	CSAKTAWREGNNEQFF	TGCAGTGCTAAAACTGCCTGGCGGGAGGGAAACAATGAGCAGTTCTTC
TRBV11-1	TRBJ1-1	many	TRBD1	CASSYVTGKNTEAFF	TGTGCCAGCAGCTACGTGACAGGGAAGAACACTGAAGCTTTCTTT
TRBV19	TRBJ2-1	NA	NA	CASSMVLELGEQFF	TGTGCCAGTAGTATGGTCCTTGAGTTGGGTGAGCAGTTCTTC
TRBV2	TRBJ2-3	many	NA	CASSRGSVTQYF	TGTGCCAGCAGTCGGGGATCAGTGACGCAGTATTTT
TRBV10-3	TRBJ1-1	many	NA	CAISESKPNGAAEAFF	TGTGCCATCAGTGAGTCGAAGCCGAACGGGGCCGCTGAAGCTTTCTTT
TRBV30	TRBJ2-7	many	NA	CAWSAGRGEQYF	TGTGCCTGGAGTGCGGGACGGGGGGAGCAGTACTTC
TRBV7-2	TRBJ1-6	many	NA	CASSLEAGDSPLHF	TGTGCCAGCAGCTTAGAGGCAGGGGATTCACCCCTCCACTTT
TRBV12-3/TRBV12-4	TRBJ2-1	many	NA	CASSQGGEPGYNEQFF	TGTGCCAGCAGCCAAGGTGGGGAGCCGGGGTACAATGAGCAGTTCTTC
TRBV20-1	TRBJ2-7	NA	NA	CSARVGSDYEQYF	TGCAGTGCTAGAGTTGGTAGCGACTACGAGCAGTACTTC
TRBV29-1	TRBJ2-1	few	TRBD2	CSGTTSGSFNEQFF	TGCAGTGGGACCACTAGCGGGAGTTTCAATGAGCAGTTCTTC
TRBV20-1	TRBJ2-7	NA	NA	CSARPGFKGYEQYF	TGCAGTGCTAGACCCGGATTTAAAGGATACGAGCAGTACTTC
TRBV11-2	TRBJ2-1	many	NA	CASSPRDSSYNEQFF	TGTGCCAGCAGCCCGCGGGATAGCTCCTACAATGAGCAGTTCTTC
TRBV10-3	TRBJ2-3	NA	NA	CAISEGMWTQYF	TGTGCCATCAGTGAAGGGATGTGGACGCAGTATTTT
TRBV5-5	TRBJ2-1	many	NA	CASSLVAREQFF	TGTGCCAGCAGCTTGGTAGCGCGTGAGCAGTTCTTC
TRBV19	TRBJ2-1	NA	NA	CASSIPLRVGSYNEQFF	TGTGCCAGTAGTATCCCCCTGCGAGTCGGCTCCTACAATGAGCAGTTCTTC
TRBV12-3/TRBV12-4	TRBJ2-5	many	TRBD2	CASRAELAGDVKTQYF	TGTGCCAGCAGGGCAGAACTAGCGGGAGATGTTAAGACCCAGTACTTC
TRBV7-2	TRBJ2-3	many	TRBD1	CASSPPYPGTGAAHPDTQYF	TGTGCCAGCAGTCCGCCCTACCCCGGGACAGGGGCCGCCCACCCAGATACGCAGTATTTT
TRBV2	TRBJ2-2	few	TRBD2	CASSLAGGVPGARNTGELFF	TGTGCCAGCAGTCTAGCGGGAGGGGTGCCGGGCGCGCGGAACACCGGGGAGCTGTTTTTT
TRBV11-2	TRBJ2-4	many	TRBD2	CASSQRTSGGIQYF	TGTGCCAGCAGCCAAAGGACTAGCGGGGGGATTCAGTACTTC
TRBV10-2	TRBJ2-1	many	NA	CASSVLDGRGNSYNEQFF	TGCGCCAGCAGTGTTCTTGATGGGCGGGGAAACTCCTACAATGAGCAGTTCTTC
TRBV5-1	TRBJ1-1	many	NA	CASSLDRRAFF	TGCGCCAGCAGCTTGGACAGGCGAGCTTTCTTT
TRBV7-2	TRBJ2-7	many	NA	CASSQDSILSEQYF	TGTGCCAGCAGCCAGGACAGTATTCTCTCCGAGCAGTACTTC
TRBV29-1	TRBJ2-1	many	NA	CSSQSGAYNEQFF	TGCAGCTCACAATCCGGGGCCTACAATGAGCAGTTCTTC
TRBV20-1	TRBJ1-2	many	TRBD1	CSASQGANYGYTF	TGCAGTGCTAGCCAGGGGGCGAACTATGGCTACACCTTC
TRBV7-3	TRBJ1-6	many	NA	CASSLTDSYNSPLHF	TGTGCCAGCAGCTTAACGGACAGCTATAATTCACCCCTCCACTTT
TRBV5-1	TRBJ2-1	many	TRBD1	CASSLQGQGYGEQFF	TGCGCCAGCAGCTTGCAGGGACAGGGGTATGGTGAGCAGTTCTTC
TRBV4-2	TRBJ2-7	many	TRBD2	CASSQGGLAGGSYEQYF	TGTGCCAGCAGCCAAGGGGGACTAGCGGGAGGCTCCTACGAGCAGTACTTC
TRBV18	TRBJ2-1	many	TRBD2	CASSQLPRASGSFNEQFF	TGTGCCAGCTCCCAACTGCCGCGCGCTAGCGGGAGTTTCAATGAGCAGTTCTTC
TRBV12-3/TRBV12-4	TRBJ1-5	many	NA	CASSLIGEGPQHF	TGTGCCAGCAGTTTAATTGGGGAAGGGCCCCAGCATTTT
TRBV10-3	TRBJ2-7	many	NA	CAISEPDTYEQYF	TGTGCCATCAGTGAGCCGGACACTTACGAGCAGTACTTC
TRBV29-1	TRBJ1-2	many	NA	CSVDGARYGYTF	TGCAGCGTTGATGGGGCTCGGTATGGCTACACCTTC